This T cell receptor beta chain is drawn from a study of blood T cell repertoires in COVID-19. At the level of the study: PBMCs, B-cell-depleted T cells, or T cells provided the cDNA or gDNA that made up the material.

This clone was seen only once. Here immunoSEQ multiplex PCR was the method, and the copy in TCRdb shows in-frame clones only, minus some. This sample has 240,000 or so clones, with around four fifths found just once. The CDR3 length is 15 residues. Between the trimmed V and J ends, which lost 4 bases and 0 bases, there was a span of 10 bases. Germline lookup yields CDR1 MRHNA and CDR2 SNTAGT. The sequenced sample was peripheral blood. V gene TRBV6-4 combines with J gene TRBJ2-1; possibly TRBD1 for D (6 bases). This clonotype was sampled from a woman of 80 years or more with acute or convalescent COVID-19. The DNA for the CDR3 is TGTGCCAGCAGTGCTGGGGGCCTCTCCTACAATGAGCAGTTCTTC. Amino acid sequence: CASSAGGLSYNEQFF.